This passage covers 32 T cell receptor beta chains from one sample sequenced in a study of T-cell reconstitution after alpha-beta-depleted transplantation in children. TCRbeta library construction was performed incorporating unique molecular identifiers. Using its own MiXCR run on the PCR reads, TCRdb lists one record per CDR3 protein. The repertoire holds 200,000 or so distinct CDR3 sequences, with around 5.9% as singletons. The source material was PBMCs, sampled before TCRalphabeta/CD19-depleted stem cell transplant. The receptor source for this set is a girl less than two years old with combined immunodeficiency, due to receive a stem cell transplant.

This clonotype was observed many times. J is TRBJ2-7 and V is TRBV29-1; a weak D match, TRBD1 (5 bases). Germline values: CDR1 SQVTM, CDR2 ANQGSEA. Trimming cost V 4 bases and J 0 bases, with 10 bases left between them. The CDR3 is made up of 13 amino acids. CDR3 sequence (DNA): TGCAGCGTTGTGACAGAAAGCTCCTACGAGCAGTACTTC. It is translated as CSVVTESSYEQYF.

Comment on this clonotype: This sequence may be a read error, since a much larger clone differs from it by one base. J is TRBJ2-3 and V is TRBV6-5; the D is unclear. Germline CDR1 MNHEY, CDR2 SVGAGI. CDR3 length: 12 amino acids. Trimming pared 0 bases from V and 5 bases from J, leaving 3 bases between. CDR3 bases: TGTGCCAGCAGTTACTCCGGAGATACGCAGTATTTT. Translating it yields CASSYSGDTQYF.

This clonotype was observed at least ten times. The CDR3 spells CASSLGQGGYTF. In nucleotides, the CDR3 is TGTGCCAGCAGCTTAGGACAGGGCGGCTACACCTTC. The chain is built from TRBV11-3 and TRBJ1-2; 7 bases fit TRBD1. The CDR3 extends over 12 amino acids. CDR1 SGHNT and CDR2 YENEEA come from the germline V gene. With 1 base clipped from V and 8 bases from J, the junction kept 1 base outside the gene matches. Drawing the rest from reference TRBV11-3 and TRBJ1-2, the complete variable domain is EAGVVQSPRYKIIEKKQPVAFWCNPISGHNTLYWYLQNLGQGPELLIRYENEEAVDDSQLPKDRFSAERLKGVDSTLKIQPAELGDSAVYLCASSLGQGGYTFGSGTRLTVV.

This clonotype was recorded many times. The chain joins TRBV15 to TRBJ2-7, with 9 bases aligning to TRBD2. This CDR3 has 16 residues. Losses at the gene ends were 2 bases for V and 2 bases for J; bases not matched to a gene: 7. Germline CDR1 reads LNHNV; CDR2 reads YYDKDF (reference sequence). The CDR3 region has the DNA TGTGCCACCAGCAGAAAGCCAGCGGGAGGTACCTACGAGCAGTACTTC. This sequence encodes CATSRKPAGGTYEQYF.

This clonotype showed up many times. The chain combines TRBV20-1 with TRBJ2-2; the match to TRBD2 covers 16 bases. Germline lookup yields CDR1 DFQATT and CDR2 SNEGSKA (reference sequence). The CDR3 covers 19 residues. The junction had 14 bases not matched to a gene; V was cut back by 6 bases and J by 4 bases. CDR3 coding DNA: TGCAGTGCATTTTGGTCCGGGACTAGCGGGAGGGCCCTCACCGGGGAGCTGTTTTTT. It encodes CSAFWSGTSGRALTGELFF.

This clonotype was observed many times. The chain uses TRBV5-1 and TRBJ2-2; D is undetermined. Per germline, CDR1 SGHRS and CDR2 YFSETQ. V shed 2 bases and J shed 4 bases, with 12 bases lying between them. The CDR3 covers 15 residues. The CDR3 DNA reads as TGCGCCAGCAGCTTCATGTCGGGCCCCACCGGGGAGCTGTTTTTT. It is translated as CASSFMSGPTGELFF.

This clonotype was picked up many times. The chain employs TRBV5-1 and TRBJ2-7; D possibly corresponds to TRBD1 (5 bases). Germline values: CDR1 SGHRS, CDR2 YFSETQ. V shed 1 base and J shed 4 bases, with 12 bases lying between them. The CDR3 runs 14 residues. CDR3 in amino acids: CASSLFIQGYEQYF. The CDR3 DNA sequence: TGCGCCAGCAGCTTGTTTATCCAGGGATACGAGCAGTACTTC. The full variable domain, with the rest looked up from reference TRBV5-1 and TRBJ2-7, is KAGVTQTPRYLIKTRGQQVTLSCSPISGHRSVSWYQQTPGQGLQFLFEYFSETQRNKGNFPGRFSGRQFSNSRSEMNVSTLELGDSALYLCASSLFIQGYEQYFGPGTRLTVT.

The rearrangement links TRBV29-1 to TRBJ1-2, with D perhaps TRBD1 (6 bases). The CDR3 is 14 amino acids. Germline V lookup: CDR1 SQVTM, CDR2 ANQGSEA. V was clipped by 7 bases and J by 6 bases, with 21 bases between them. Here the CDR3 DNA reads TGCAGCGCCCCGTACCAGGGGAGTGTGCATGGCTACACCTTC. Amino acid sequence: CSAPYQGSVHGYTF.

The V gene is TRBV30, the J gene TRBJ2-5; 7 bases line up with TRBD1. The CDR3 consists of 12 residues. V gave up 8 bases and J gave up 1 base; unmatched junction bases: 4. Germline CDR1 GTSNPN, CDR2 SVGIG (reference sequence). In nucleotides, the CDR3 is TGTGCCGGAACAGGGGCCCAAGAGACCCAGTACTTC. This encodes CAGTGAQETQYF.

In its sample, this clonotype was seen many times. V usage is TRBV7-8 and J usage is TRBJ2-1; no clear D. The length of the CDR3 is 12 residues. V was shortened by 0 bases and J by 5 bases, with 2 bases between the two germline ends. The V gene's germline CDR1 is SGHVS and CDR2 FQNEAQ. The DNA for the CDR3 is TGTGCCAGCAGCTTAGCGAACAATGAGCAGTTCTTC. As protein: CASSLANNEQFF.

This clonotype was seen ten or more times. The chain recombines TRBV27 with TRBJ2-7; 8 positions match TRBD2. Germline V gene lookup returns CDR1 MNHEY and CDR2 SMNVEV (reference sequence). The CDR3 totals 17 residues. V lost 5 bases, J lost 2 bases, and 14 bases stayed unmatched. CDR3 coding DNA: TGTGCCAGCAGTACCCGGGGGGGCTTGTCCCCAGCCTACGAGCAGTACTTC. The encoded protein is CASSTRGGLSPAYEQYF.

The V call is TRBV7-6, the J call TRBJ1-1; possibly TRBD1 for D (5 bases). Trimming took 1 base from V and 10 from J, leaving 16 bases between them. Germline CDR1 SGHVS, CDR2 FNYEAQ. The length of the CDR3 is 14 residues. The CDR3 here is CASSLEGFLRGAFF. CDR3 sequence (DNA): TGTGCCAGCAGCTTAGAGGGGTTCTTAAGAGGAGCTTTCTTT.

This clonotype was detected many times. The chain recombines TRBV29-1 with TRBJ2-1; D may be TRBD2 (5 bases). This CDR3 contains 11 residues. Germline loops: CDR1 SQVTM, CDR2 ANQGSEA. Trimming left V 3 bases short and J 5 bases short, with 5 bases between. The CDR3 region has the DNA TGCAGCGTTGACGGGAACAATGAGCAGTTCTTC. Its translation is CSVDGNNEQFF.

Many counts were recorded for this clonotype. CDR3 DNA: TGCAGTGCTACGGGACTAGCGGGAGCCTACGAGCAGTACTTC. Translating it yields CSATGLAGAYEQYF. This chain uses TRBV20-1 with TRBJ2-7, with TRBD2 identical over 14 bases. CDR3 length equals 14 residues. CDR1 is DFQATT and CDR2 is SNEGSKA in the germline V gene (reference sequence). The junction had 1 base not matched to a gene; V was cut back by 4 bases and J by 2 bases.

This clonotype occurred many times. The CDR3 DNA reads as TGTGCCAGCAGCTTAGTTGGGGGGCCCCAGCATTTT. This gives the protein CASSLVGGPQHF. V is TRBV7-2 and J is TRBJ1-5; TRBD1 is a possible D gene (5 bases). Germline CDR1 is SGHTA and CDR2 is FQGNSA. This CDR3 has 12 amino acids. Trimming shortened V by 1 base and J by 9 bases, and 7 bases separated the two germline ends. Variable domain in full (rest from reference TRBV7-2 and TRBJ1-5): GAGVSQSPSNKVTEKGKDVELRCDPISGHTALYWYRQSLGQGLEFLIYFQGNSAPDKSGLPSDRFSAERTGGSVSTLTIQRTQQEDSAVYLCASSLVGGPQHFGDGTRLSIL.

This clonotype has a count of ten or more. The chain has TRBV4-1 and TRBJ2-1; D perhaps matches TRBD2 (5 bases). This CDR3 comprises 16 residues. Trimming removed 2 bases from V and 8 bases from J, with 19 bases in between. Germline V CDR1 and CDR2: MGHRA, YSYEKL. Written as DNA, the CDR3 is TGCGCCAGCAGCCAACAAGCGGTAACCCACAGCTATGAGCAGTTCTTC. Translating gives CASSQQAVTHSYEQFF.

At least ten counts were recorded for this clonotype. CDR3 protein: CASSESISPPPRELFF. Here the CDR3 DNA reads TGTGCCAGCAGTGAAAGCATTAGTCCACCTCCGCGGGAGCTGTTTTTT. V usage is TRBV25-1 and J usage is TRBJ2-2; D is ambiguous. The germline V gene has CDR1 MGHDK and CDR2 SYGVNS. CDR3 length equals 16 residues. Between the trimmed V and J ends, which lost 2 bases and 9 bases, there was a span of 19 bases.

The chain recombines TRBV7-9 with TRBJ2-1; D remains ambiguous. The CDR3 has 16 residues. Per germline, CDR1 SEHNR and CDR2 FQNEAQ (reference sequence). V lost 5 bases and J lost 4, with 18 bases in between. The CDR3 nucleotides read TGTGCCAGCAGCAAAACCATTACTGTTATGTACAATGAGCAGTTCTTC. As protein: CASSKTITVMYNEQFF. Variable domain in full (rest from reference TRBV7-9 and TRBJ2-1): DTGVSQNPRHKITKRGQNVTFRCDPISEHNRLYWYRQTLGQGPEFLTYFQNEAQLEKSRLLSDRFSAERPKGSFSTLEIQRTEQGDSAMYLCASSKTITVMYNEQFFGPGTRLTVL.

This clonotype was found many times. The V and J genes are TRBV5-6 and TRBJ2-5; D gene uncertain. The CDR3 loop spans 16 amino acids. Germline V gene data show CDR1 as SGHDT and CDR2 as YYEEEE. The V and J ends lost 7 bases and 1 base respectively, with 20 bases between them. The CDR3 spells CASSSVHFFAQETQYF. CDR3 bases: TGTGCCAGCTCCTCGGTTCATTTTTTTGCCCAAGAGACCCAGTACTTC.

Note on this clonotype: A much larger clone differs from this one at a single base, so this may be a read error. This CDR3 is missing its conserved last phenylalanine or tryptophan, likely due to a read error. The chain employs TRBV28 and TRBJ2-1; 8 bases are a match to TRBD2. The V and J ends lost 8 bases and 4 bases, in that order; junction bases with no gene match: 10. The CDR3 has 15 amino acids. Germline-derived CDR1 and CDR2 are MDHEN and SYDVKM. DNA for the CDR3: TGTGCCAGCTCCGGAGCACCGGGAGGGTACAATGAGCAGTTCTGC. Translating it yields CASSGAPGGYNEQFC.

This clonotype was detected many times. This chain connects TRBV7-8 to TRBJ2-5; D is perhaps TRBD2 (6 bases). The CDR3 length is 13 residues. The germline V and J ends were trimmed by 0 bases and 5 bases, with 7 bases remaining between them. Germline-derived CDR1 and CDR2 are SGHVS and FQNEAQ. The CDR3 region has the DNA TGTGCCAGCAGCTTAGCTCGGGGGGAGACCCAGTACTTC. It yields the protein CASSLARGETQYF.

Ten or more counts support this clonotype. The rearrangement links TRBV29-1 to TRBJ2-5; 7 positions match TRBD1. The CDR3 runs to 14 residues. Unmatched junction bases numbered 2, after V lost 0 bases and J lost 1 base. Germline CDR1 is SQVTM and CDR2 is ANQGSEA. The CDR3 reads CSVEDGDSQETQYF. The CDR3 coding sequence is TGCAGCGTTGAAGATGGGGACAGCCAAGAGACCCAGTACTTC.

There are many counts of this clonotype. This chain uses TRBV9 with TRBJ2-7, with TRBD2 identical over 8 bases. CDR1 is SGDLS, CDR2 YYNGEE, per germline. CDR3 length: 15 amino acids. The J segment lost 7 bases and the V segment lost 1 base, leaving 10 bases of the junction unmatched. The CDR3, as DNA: TGTGCCAGCAGCGTACGGGTCGGGGGGGCCTGGGAGCAGTACTTC. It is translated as CASSVRVGGAWEQYF.

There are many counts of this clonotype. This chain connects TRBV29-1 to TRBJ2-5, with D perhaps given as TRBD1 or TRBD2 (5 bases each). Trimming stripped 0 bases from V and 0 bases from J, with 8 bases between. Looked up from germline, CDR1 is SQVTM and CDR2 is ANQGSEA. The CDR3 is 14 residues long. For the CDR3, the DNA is TGCAGCGTTGAAGAGGTGGGGGACCAAGAGACCCAGTACTTC. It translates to CSVEEVGDQETQYF.

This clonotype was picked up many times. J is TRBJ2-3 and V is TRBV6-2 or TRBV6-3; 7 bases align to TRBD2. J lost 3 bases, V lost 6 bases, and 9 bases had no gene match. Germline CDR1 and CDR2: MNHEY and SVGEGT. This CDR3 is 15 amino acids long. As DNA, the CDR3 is TGTGCCAGCAGCTCCCACCTAGCGGATACAGATACGCAGTATTTT. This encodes CASSSHLADTDTQYF.

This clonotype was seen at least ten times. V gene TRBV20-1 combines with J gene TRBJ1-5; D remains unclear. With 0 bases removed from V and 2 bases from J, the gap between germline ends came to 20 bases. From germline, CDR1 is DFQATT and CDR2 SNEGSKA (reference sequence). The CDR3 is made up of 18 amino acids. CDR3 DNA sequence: TGCAGTGCTAGAGATTTGAGGTGGACGGAGGTCGGCAATCAGCCCCAGCATTTT. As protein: CSARDLRWTEVGNQPQHF.

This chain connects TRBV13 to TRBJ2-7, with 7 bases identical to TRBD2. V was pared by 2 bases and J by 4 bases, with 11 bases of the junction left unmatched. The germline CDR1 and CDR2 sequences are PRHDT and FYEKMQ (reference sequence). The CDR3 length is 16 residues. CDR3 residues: CASSLMSSGSLYEQYF. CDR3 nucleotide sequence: TGTGCCAGCAGCTTAATGTCTAGCGGCTCCCTGTACGAGCAGTACTTC.

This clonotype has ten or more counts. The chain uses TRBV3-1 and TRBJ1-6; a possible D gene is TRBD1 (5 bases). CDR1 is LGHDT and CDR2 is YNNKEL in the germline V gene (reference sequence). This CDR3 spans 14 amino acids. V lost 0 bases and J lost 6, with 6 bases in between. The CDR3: CASSQETVNSPLHF. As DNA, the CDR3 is TGTGCCAGCAGCCAAGAGACAGTTAATTCACCCCTCCACTTT. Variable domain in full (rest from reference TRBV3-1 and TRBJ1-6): DTAVSQTPKYLVTQMGNDKSIKCEQNLGHDTMYWYKQDSKKFLKIMFSYNNKELIINETVPNRFSPKSPDKAHLNLHINSLELGDSAVYFCASSQETVNSPLHFGNGTRLTVT.

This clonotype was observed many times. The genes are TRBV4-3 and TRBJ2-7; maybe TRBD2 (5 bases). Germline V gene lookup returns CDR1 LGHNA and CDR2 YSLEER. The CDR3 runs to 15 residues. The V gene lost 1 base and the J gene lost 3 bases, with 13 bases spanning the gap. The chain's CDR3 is CASSQGPGIYYEQYF. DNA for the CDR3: TGCGCCAGCAGCCAAGGGCCCGGGATTTACTACGAGCAGTACTTC.

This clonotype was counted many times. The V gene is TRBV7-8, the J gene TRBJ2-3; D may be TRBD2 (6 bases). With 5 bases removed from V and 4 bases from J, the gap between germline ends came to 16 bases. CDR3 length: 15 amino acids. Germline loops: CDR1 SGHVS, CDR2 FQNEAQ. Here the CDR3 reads CASSPPETSADTQYF. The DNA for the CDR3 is TGTGCCAGCAGCCCCCCAGAGACTAGTGCAGATACGCAGTATTTT.

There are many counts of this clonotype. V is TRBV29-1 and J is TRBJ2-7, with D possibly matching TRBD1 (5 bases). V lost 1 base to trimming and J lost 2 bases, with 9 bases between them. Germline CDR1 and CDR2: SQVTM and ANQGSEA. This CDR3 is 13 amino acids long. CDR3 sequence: CSVEGQFTYEQYF. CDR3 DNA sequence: TGCAGCGTTGAAGGACAGTTTACCTACGAGCAGTACTTC.

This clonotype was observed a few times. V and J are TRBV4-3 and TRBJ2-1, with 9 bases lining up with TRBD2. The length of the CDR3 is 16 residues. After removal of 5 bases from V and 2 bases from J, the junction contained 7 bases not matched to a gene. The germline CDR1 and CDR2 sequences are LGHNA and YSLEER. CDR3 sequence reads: CASSLGRGRAYNEQFF. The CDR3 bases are TGCGCCAGCAGCTTAGGGCGCGGGAGGGCCTACAATGAGCAGTTCTTC.